These T cell receptor beta chains were read from a single sample in a study of blood T cell repertoires in COVID-19. Sequencing was performed with immunoSEQ multiplex PCR; in TCRdb, only in-frame clones are kept and a portion is missing. The repertoire has tens of thousands of clones, approximately 86% of them found once; the top ten carry around 7.3%. The sequenced sample was peripheral blood. Receptors originate from an elderly man with active or convalescent COVID-19. Each CDR3 is given with its conserved first and last residue. Each record gives: V gene, clone size, D gene, J gene, CDR3 length, CDR3 protein, CDR3 DNA. A D gene is named only where the DNA matches it firmly. For some rows the clone size is stated as once, few or many, or as a class when expanded; others skip it.

v_call: TRBV6-6
clone_size: NA
d_call: TRBD1
j_call: TRBJ1-1
cdr3_length: 12
cdr3_aa: CASSAGGGEAFF
cdr3_nt: TGTGCCAGCAGCGCAGGGGGCGGGGAAGCTTTCTTT

v_call: TRBV5-4
clone_size: NA
d_call: NA
j_call: TRBJ2-2
cdr3_length: 17
cdr3_aa: CASSLDRGAIETGELFF
cdr3_nt: TGTGCCAGCAGCTTGGATCGGGGGGCGATCGAGACCGGGGAGCTGTTTTTT

v_call: TRBV2
clone_size: NA
d_call: TRBD1
j_call: TRBJ1-5
cdr3_length: 18
cdr3_aa: CASSRDRGRGSSNQPQHF
cdr3_nt: TGTGCCAGCAGCCGGGACAGGGGGCGCGGAAGTAGCAATCAGCCCCAGCATTTT

v_call: TRBV5-1
clone_size: NA
d_call: NA
j_call: TRBJ2-2
cdr3_length: 16
cdr3_aa: CASSAPGTLNTGELFF
cdr3_nt: TGCGCCAGCAGCGCGCCCGGGACACTAAACACCGGGGAGCTGTTTTTT

v_call: TRBV18
clone_size: NA
d_call: TRBD1
j_call: TRBJ1-1
cdr3_length: 15
cdr3_aa: CASSPGQGRVTEAFF
cdr3_nt: TGTGCCAGCTCACCTGGACAGGGACGAGTCACTGAAGCTTTCTTT

v_call: TRBV19
clone_size: NA
d_call: TRBD1
j_call: TRBJ1-5
cdr3_length: 15
cdr3_aa: CASTRDRASNQPQHF
cdr3_nt: TGTGCCAGTACCCGGGACAGAGCCAGCAATCAGCCCCAGCATTTT

v_call: TRBV2
clone_size: once
d_call: NA
j_call: TRBJ1-5
cdr3_length: 14
cdr3_aa: CATRAQALNQPQHF
cdr3_nt: TGTGCCACGCGGGCCCAGGCGCTCAATCAGCCCCAGCATTTT

v_call: TRBV11-2
clone_size: NA
d_call: NA
j_call: TRBJ1-3
cdr3_length: 17
cdr3_aa: CASSFQGPGVAGNTIYF
cdr3_nt: TGTGCCAGCAGCTTTCAGGGGCCAGGGGTAGCTGGAAACACCATATATTTT

v_call: TRBV5-1
clone_size: NA
d_call: TRBD2
j_call: TRBJ2-5
cdr3_length: 18
cdr3_aa: CASSPRLLAGGYFETQYF
cdr3_nt: TGCGCCAGCAGCCCGAGACTTTTAGCGGGAGGTTACTTTGAGACCCAGTACTTC

v_call: TRBV30
clone_size: NA
d_call: TRBD1
j_call: TRBJ2-1
cdr3_length: 16
cdr3_aa: CAWSPTRDRGHNEQFF
cdr3_nt: TGTGCCTGGAGTCCCACCCGGGACAGGGGGCACAATGAGCAGTTCTTC

v_call: TRBV5-1
clone_size: NA
d_call: TRBD2
j_call: TRBJ2-3
cdr3_length: 17
cdr3_aa: CASSLYLAGAGTDTQYF
cdr3_nt: TGCGCCAGCAGCTTGTATCTAGCGGGAGCCGGGACAGATACGCAGTATTTT

v_call: TRBV6-5
clone_size: NA
d_call: NA
j_call: TRBJ1-2
cdr3_length: 16
cdr3_aa: CASSSPSRGSNYGYTF
cdr3_nt: TGTGCCAGCAGTTCCCCCAGCCGGGGTTCCAACTATGGCTACACCTTC

v_call: TRBV19
clone_size: few
d_call: TRBD1
j_call: TRBJ1-2
cdr3_length: 15
cdr3_aa: CASREGTGDYYGYTF
cdr3_nt: TGTGCCAGTAGGGAAGGGACAGGGGACTACTATGGCTACACCTTC

v_call: TRBV3-1/TRBV3-2
clone_size: NA
d_call: TRBD2
j_call: TRBJ2-3
cdr3_length: 14
cdr3_aa: CASSLRAGGDTQYF
cdr3_nt: TGTGCCAGCAGCCTGCGCGCGGGGGGGGATACGCAGTATTTT

v_call: TRBV27
clone_size: NA
d_call: TRBD1
j_call: TRBJ1-4
cdr3_length: 14
cdr3_aa: CASSNRGTNEKLFF
cdr3_nt: TGTGCCAGCAGTAACAGGGGAACTAATGAAAAACTGTTTTTT

v_call: TRBV1
clone_size: few
d_call: NA
j_call: TRBJ1-1
cdr3_length: 17
cdr3_aa: CTSSLGPTGSRGTEAFF
cdr3_nt: TGCACCAGCAGCCTAGGACCCACAGGGAGTAGAGGGACTGAAGCTTTCTTT

v_call: TRBV5-6
clone_size: NA
d_call: TRBD1
j_call: TRBJ1-1
cdr3_length: 12
cdr3_aa: CASSQGGTEAFF
cdr3_nt: TGTGCCAGCAGCCAGGGGGGAACTGAAGCTTTCTTT

v_call: TRBV7-2
clone_size: NA
d_call: NA
j_call: TRBJ1-1
cdr3_length: 15
cdr3_aa: CASSLAGQGNTEAFF
cdr3_nt: TGTGCCAGCAGCTTAGCTGGGCAGGGGAACACTGAAGCTTTCTTT

v_call: TRBV7-9
clone_size: NA
d_call: NA
j_call: TRBJ1-1
cdr3_length: 17
cdr3_aa: CASSPIYPTVGDTEAFF
cdr3_nt: TGTGCCAGCAGCCCCATATACCCCACTGTGGGAGACACTGAAGCTTTCTTT

v_call: TRBV10-2
clone_size: NA
d_call: TRBD2
j_call: TRBJ2-3
cdr3_length: 13
cdr3_aa: CASLLAGVDTQYF
cdr3_nt: TGCGCCAGCCTACTAGCGGGGGTTGATACGCAGTATTTT

v_call: TRBV30
clone_size: NA
d_call: NA
j_call: TRBJ1-2
cdr3_length: 13
cdr3_aa: CAWETALNYGYTF
cdr3_nt: TGTGCCTGGGAGACAGCATTGAACTATGGCTACACCTTC

v_call: TRBV28
clone_size: NA
d_call: TRBD1
j_call: TRBJ1-5
cdr3_length: 14
cdr3_aa: CASSLRTGGQPQHF
cdr3_nt: TGTGCCAGCAGTTTGAGGACAGGGGGCCAGCCCCAGCATTTT

v_call: TRBV5-1
clone_size: NA
d_call: NA
j_call: TRBJ1-2
cdr3_length: 16
cdr3_aa: CASSLIAGLENYGYTF
cdr3_nt: TGCGCCAGCAGCTTGATCGCGGGTCTGGAGAACTATGGCTACACCTTC

v_call: TRBV5-5
clone_size: NA
d_call: TRBD1
j_call: TRBJ1-1
cdr3_length: 15
cdr3_aa: CASSLVQGGNTEAFF
cdr3_nt: TGTGCCAGCAGCTTGGTTCAGGGGGGAAACACTGAAGCTTTCTTT

v_call: TRBV9
clone_size: NA
d_call: TRBD1
j_call: TRBJ2-2
cdr3_length: 16
cdr3_aa: CASSVEGRGRDGELFF
cdr3_nt: TGTGCCAGCAGCGTAGAGGGCAGGGGGCGTGACGGGGAGCTGTTTTTT

v_call: TRBV3-1/TRBV3-2
clone_size: NA
d_call: NA
j_call: TRBJ2-1
cdr3_length: 12
cdr3_aa: CASSQASGEQFF
cdr3_nt: TGTGCCAGCAGCCAAGCGTCAGGGGAGCAGTTCTTC

v_call: TRBV7-8
clone_size: NA
d_call: TRBD1
j_call: TRBJ1-1
cdr3_length: 14
cdr3_aa: CASRRTGATTEAFF
cdr3_nt: TGTGCCAGCAGGAGGACAGGGGCCACAACTGAAGCTTTCTTT

v_call: TRBV11-2
clone_size: NA
d_call: TRBD2
j_call: TRBJ2-1
cdr3_length: 14
cdr3_aa: CASSLEVAGGRWFF
cdr3_nt: TGTGCCAGCAGCTTAGAGGTAGCGGGAGGGCGTTGGTTCTTC

v_call: TRBV3-1/TRBV3-2
clone_size: once
d_call: TRBD2
j_call: TRBJ2-1
cdr3_length: 15
cdr3_aa: CASSQDLAGYNEQFF
cdr3_nt: TGTGCCAGCAGCCAAGACCTAGCGGGGTACAATGAGCAGTTCTTC

v_call: TRBV27
clone_size: NA
d_call: NA
j_call: TRBJ1-5
cdr3_length: 14
cdr3_aa: CASSWGVGNQPQHF
cdr3_nt: TGTGCCAGCAGTTGGGGGGTGGGCAATCAGCCCCAGCATTTT

v_call: TRBV7-2
clone_size: NA
d_call: TRBD2
j_call: TRBJ2-1
cdr3_length: 15
cdr3_aa: CASSFGTSGSIEQFF
cdr3_nt: TGTGCCAGCAGCTTCGGGACTAGCGGGAGCATTGAGCAGTTCTTC

v_call: TRBV4-1
clone_size: NA
d_call: NA
j_call: TRBJ1-4
cdr3_length: 14
cdr3_aa: CASSHNGAIEKLFF
cdr3_nt: TGCGCCAGCAGCCATAATGGGGCCATTGAAAAACTGTTTTTT

v_call: TRBV5-1
clone_size: NA
d_call: NA
j_call: TRBJ1-2
cdr3_length: 13
cdr3_aa: CASSLGANYGYTF
cdr3_nt: TGCGCCAGCAGCTTGGGAGCTAACTATGGCTACACCTTC

v_call: TRBV29-1
clone_size: NA
d_call: NA
j_call: TRBJ1-1
cdr3_length: 12
cdr3_aa: CSAGGRDTEAFF
cdr3_nt: TGCAGCGCGGGAGGCCGGGACACTGAAGCTTTCTTT

v_call: TRBV27
clone_size: NA
d_call: NA
j_call: TRBJ2-3
cdr3_length: 14
cdr3_aa: CASSLGAASDTQYF
cdr3_nt: TGTGCCAGCAGTTTAGGTGCGGCCTCAGATACGCAGTATTTT

v_call: TRBV5-4
clone_size: NA
d_call: NA
j_call: TRBJ2-1
cdr3_length: 13
cdr3_aa: CASSSNLENEQFF
cdr3_nt: TGTGCCAGCAGCTCGAACCTAGAAAATGAGCAGTTCTTC

v_call: TRBV29-1
clone_size: NA
d_call: NA
j_call: TRBJ1-2
cdr3_length: 12
cdr3_aa: CSVREANYGYTF
cdr3_nt: TGCAGCGTTAGAGAAGCTAACTATGGCTACACCTTC

v_call: TRBV27
clone_size: NA
d_call: TRBD2
j_call: TRBJ2-3
cdr3_length: 16
cdr3_aa: CASTRPSGRRTDTQYF
cdr3_nt: TGTGCCAGCACCAGGCCTAGCGGGAGGAGAACAGATACGCAGTATTTT

v_call: TRBV13
clone_size: NA
d_call: NA
j_call: TRBJ1-2
cdr3_length: 15
cdr3_aa: CASSRSGITYYGYTF
cdr3_nt: TGTGCCAGCAGTCGAAGCGGAATAACCTACTATGGCTACACCTTC